The next 27 T cell receptor beta chains were all read from a single sample in a study of CD8+ T cells in alopecia areata. Extraction of RNA preceded its reverse transcription into cDNA, which served as the sequencing template. The method was immunoSEQ multiplex PCR; TCRdb's version includes in-frame clones alone and lacks a portion of them. The data contain 10,000 to 15,000 clones, more than 50% of them singletons. Lesional scalp tissue (obtained by punch biopsy) and peripheral blood were collected from alopecia areata patients. The specimen sequenced was skin. These receptors all stem from a human donor with alopecia areata.

This clone appeared a few times. The chain carries TRBV5-1 and TRBJ1-3, with D perhaps matching TRBD1 (6 bases). The V gene lost 3 bases and the J gene lost 4 bases, with 17 bases spanning the gap. CDR1 is SGHRS and CDR2 is YFSETQ in the germline V gene. This CDR3 contains 16 residues. CDR3 sequence: CASSSSTGGTGNTIYF. The CDR3, as DNA: TGCGCCAGCAGCTCATCAACAGGAGGGACAGGAAACACCATATATTTT.

The CDR3 DNA is TGTGCCAGCTCATCGACACCCTGGACCGGGTATGGCTACACCTTC. This gives the protein CASSSTPWTGYGYTF. V gene TRBV18 combines with J gene TRBJ1-2; D is ambiguous. Per the germline V gene, CDR1 is KGHSH and CDR2 is LQKENI. The CDR3 is 15 residues long. V was cut by 5 bases and J by 5 bases, with 18 bases left in between. Based on the CDR3 plus reference TRBV18 and TRBJ1-2, the full variable domain is NAGVMQNPRHLVRRRGQEARLRCSPMKGHSHVYWYRQLPEEGLKFMVYLQKENIIDESGMPKERFSAEFPKEGPSILRIQQVVRGDSAAYFCASSSTPWTGYGYTFGSGTRLTVV.

The sample holds a few counts of this clone. The chain links TRBV6-5 to TRBJ2-7; tentative D call: TRBD1 (5 bases). V lost 6 bases to trimming and J lost 5 bases, with 20 bases between them. CDR3 length: 15 residues. The germline gives CDR1 MNHEY, CDR2 SVGAGI. CDR3 sequence: CASSSSGNRQNEQYF. The DNA of the CDR3 is TGTGCCAGCAGCTCTTCAGGGAATCGGCAGAACGAGCAGTACTTC.

The chain couples TRBV28 to TRBJ2-7; tentatively, D is TRBD1 (6 bases). CDR3 length equals 15 residues. V was pared by 6 bases and J by 3 bases, with 18 bases between. Germline CDR1 reads MDHEN; CDR2 reads SYDVKM. The CDR3 DNA follows: TGTGCCAGCAGACGCACGACAGGACGGAACTACGAGCAGTACTTC. Protein product: CASRRTTGRNYEQYF.

This clone was observed a handful of times. V usage is TRBV6-1 and J usage is TRBJ1-1; D is possibly TRBD1 (6 bases). This CDR3 is built from 14 residues. Trimming took 4 bases from V and 6 from J, leaving 15 bases between them. CDR1 and CDR2 (germline): MNHNS, SASEGT. The CDR3 DNA sequence: TGTGCCAGCAGTGTAGAACAGGGACGTGCTGAAGCTTTCTTT. This translates into CASSVEQGRAEAFF.

The chain employs TRBV18 and TRBJ2-1; the D gene could be TRBD1 or TRBD2 (7 bases each). In germline, CDR1 is KGHSH, CDR2 LQKENI. This CDR3 spans 16 amino acids. V lost 0 bases and J 9 bases, leaving 18 bases between the germline ends. The CDR3, as DNA: TGTGCCAGCTCACCACCGGGAGGGGACAGACGTGGTGAGCAGTTCTTC. Translated, it gives CASSPPGGDRRGEQFF.

The V and J genes are TRBV6-1 and TRBJ2-2, with D maybe TRBD2 (6 bases). The CDR3 is 14 amino acids. Germline V gives CDR1 MNHNS, CDR2 SASEGT. Trimming removed 5 bases at V and 4 bases at J, with 11 bases between. CDR3 residues: CASSLEGITGELFF. The DNA of the CDR3 is TGTGCCAGCAGTTTGGAGGGAATCACCGGGGAGCTGTTTTTT.

By sample fraction, this clone is large. This rearrangement joins TRBV7-9 to TRBJ2-3; TRBD1 might be the D (6 bases). Per the germline V gene, CDR1 is SEHNR and CDR2 is FQNEAQ (reference sequence). The V end lost 6 bases, the J end lost 2 bases, and 12 bases lay between the germline ends. The CDR3 consists of 14 residues. CDR3 region: CASSQDRSTDTQYF. DNA of the CDR3: TGTGCCAGCAGTCAGGACAGATCCACAGATACGCAGTATTTT.

This clone appeared a few times. The chain links TRBV29-1 to TRBJ2-7; 8 bases align to TRBD1. Germline CDR1 reads SQVTM; CDR2 reads ANQGSEA. After removal of 7 bases from V and 5 bases from J, the junction contained 7 bases not matched to a gene. CDR3 length: 12 amino acids. The CDR3 here is CSGRTGSNEQYF. The CDR3 DNA reads TGCAGCGGAAGGACAGGGAGCAACGAGCAGTACTTC.

This rearrangement joins TRBV2 to TRBJ1-2, with 8 bases fitting TRBD1. V dropped 10 bases and J dropped 3; count of bases not matched to a gene: 13. This CDR3 has 15 residues. Germline-derived CDR1 and CDR2 are SNHLY and FYNNEI. The CDR3 reads CANLVGQGADYGYTF. The CDR3 DNA follows: TGTGCCAACCTTGTTGGGCAGGGGGCGGACTATGGCTACACCTTC.

The chain uses TRBV18 and TRBJ2-7; TRBD1 matches at 7 bases. The CDR3 covers 14 residues. After removal of 6 bases from V and 6 bases from J, the junction contained 11 bases not matched to a gene. Germline V gene sequence: CDR1 KGHSH, CDR2 LQKENI. The CDR3 nucleotides are TGTGCCAGCTCTCTACAGGGGCCGGGGATCGAGCAGTACTTC. It is translated as CASSLQGPGIEQYF.

This sequence joins TRBV2 and TRBJ1-5; TRBD1 might be the D (5 bases). The CDR3 contains 15 residues. The germline gives CDR1 SNHLY, CDR2 FYNNEI. V lost 6 bases, J lost 1 base, and 13 bases lay in between. The CDR3 DNA reads as TGTGCCAGCAGACAAGACAGTAACAGCAATCAGCCCCAGCATTTT. It encodes CASRQDSNSNQPQHF.

The chain couples TRBV4-1 to TRBJ1-2, with D uncertain. The germline V gene has CDR1 MGHRA and CDR2 YSYEKL. The CDR3 runs 16 residues. Deletions cut 1 base from V and 7 bases from J, with 19 bases between. CDR3 in amino acids: CASSQGRWGREFGYTF. The CDR3 DNA reads as TGCGCCAGCAGCCAAGGGAGGTGGGGAAGGGAGTTTGGCTACACCTTC.

The chain joins TRBV6-1 to TRBJ2-7; the D gene is possibly TRBD1 (6 bases). Trimming took 7 bases from V and 2 from J, leaving 12 bases between them. This CDR3 spans 13 amino acids. Germline values: CDR1 MNHNS, CDR2 SASEGT. The CDR3: CASTSGVTYEQYF. The CDR3 DNA follows: TGTGCCAGCACCTCAGGGGTAACCTACGAGCAGTACTTC.

This clone came up once. V gene TRBV27 combines with J gene TRBJ2-5, with 8 bases that match TRBD1. The CDR3 is 16 amino acids. After removal of 4 bases from V and 4 bases from J, the junction contained 11 bases not matched to a gene. CDR1 and CDR2 from the germline V gene are MNHEY and SMNVEV (reference sequence). CDR3 bases: TGTGCCAGCAGTTCATTGGCGGGGCAGGGGGCAGAGACCCAGTACTTC. Its translation: CASSSLAGQGAETQYF.

V is TRBV27 and J is TRBJ2-3, with TRBD1 matching 8 bases. The V and J ends lost 6 bases and 6 bases, in that order; junction bases with no gene match: 2. The germline V gene has CDR1 MNHEY and CDR2 SMNVEV (reference sequence). The CDR3 spans 12 residues. Written as DNA, the CDR3 is TGTGCCAGCAGCTACAGGGGGGATACGCAGTATTTT. This translates into CASSYRGDTQYF.

The chain is built from TRBV5-1 and TRBJ1-2; 7 bases fit TRBD1. V trimming: 4 bases; J trimming: 8 bases; junction bases outside the gene matches: 14. CDR3 length: 15 amino acids. The germline V gene has CDR1 SGHRS and CDR2 YFSETQ. This chain's CDR3 is CASSPMGGQINGYTF. In DNA, the CDR3 is TGCGCCAGCAGCCCGATGGGGGGACAGATAAACGGCTACACCTTC.

The chain employs TRBV2 and TRBJ1-1, with D maybe TRBD1 (6 bases). Germline V lookup: CDR1 SNHLY, CDR2 FYNNEI. CDR3 size: 20 residues. Trimming took off 4 bases at V and 4 bases at J, with 31 bases between the two ends. The CDR3 DNA sequence: TGTGCCAGCAGTGGCGGGGGGCGATTTGCTTTCTGGCGGTGGAGCACTGAAGCTTTCTTT. It translates to CASSGGGRFAFWRWSTEAFF.

J is TRBJ2-7 and V is TRBV7-9, with TRBD1 identical over 8 bases. V gave up 5 bases and J gave up 6 bases; unmatched junction bases: 9. The length of the CDR3 is 14 residues. The germline CDR1 and CDR2 sequences are SEHNR and FQNEAQ (reference sequence). CDR3 bases: TGTGCCAGCAGCCGATGGACAGGGCCACCCGAGCAGTACTTC. Translation: CASSRWTGPPEQYF.

V is TRBV7-3 and J is TRBJ2-3; D gene uncertain. Looked up from germline, CDR1 is SGHTA and CDR2 is FQGTGA. This CDR3 region has 13 residues. Trimming removed 4 bases from V and 4 bases from J, with 9 bases in between. This chain's CDR3 is CASSSTGADTQYF. The CDR3 DNA reads TGTGCCAGCAGCTCCACGGGCGCAGATACGCAGTATTTT.

This clone was detected only a few times. The J gene is TRBJ2-3, the V gene TRBV2, with D hard to call. Germline CDR1 and CDR2: SNHLY and FYNNEI. V was shortened by 9 bases and J by 2 bases, with 12 bases between the two germline ends. The CDR3 consists of 13 residues. Here the CDR3 DNA reads TGTGCCAGTAATCCTCCATTCACAGATACGCAGTATTTT. It specifies CASNPPFTDTQYF.

The rearrangement joins TRBV9 to TRBJ2-1; D not resolved. V gave up 3 bases and J gave up 6 bases, with 19 bases separating them. CDR1 is SGDLS, CDR2 YYNGEE, per germline. The CDR3 is 16 residues long. The CDR3 sequence is CASSAFRARRANEQFF. Here the CDR3 DNA reads TGTGCCAGCAGCGCCTTCCGGGCCAGAAGGGCCAATGAGCAGTTCTTC.

The chain links TRBV6-6 to TRBJ2-7; either TRBD1 or TRBD2 may supply D (5 bases each). There are 14 residues in the CDR3. Germline V gives CDR1 MNHNY, CDR2 SVGAGI (reference sequence). Trimming pared 6 bases from V and 3 bases from J, leaving 15 bases between. The CDR3 sequence: CASSPTDSGYEQYF. CDR3 coding DNA: TGTGCCAGCAGCCCAACCGACAGCGGCTACGAGCAGTACTTC.

V gene TRBV13 combines with J gene TRBJ2-3; D gene uncertain. The length of the CDR3 is 14 residues. Trimming cost V 1 base and J 8 bases, with 13 bases left between them. From germline, CDR1 is PRHDT and CDR2 FYEKMQ (reference sequence). This CDR3 is CASSLVVGSGTQYF. The CDR3 DNA reads as TGTGCCAGCAGCTTAGTTGTCGGGTCCGGTACGCAGTATTTT.

In this sample, this clone turned up once. The chain combines TRBV5-4 with TRBJ2-4; D call uncertain. Germline CDR1 is SGHNT and CDR2 is YYREEE (reference sequence). V lost 0 bases and J lost 6, with 1 base in between. The CDR3 runs to 11 residues. CDR3 DNA sequence: TGTGCCAGCAGCTTGGGAAACATTCAGTACTTC. Translated: CASSLGNIQYF.

The CDR3 DNA reads as TGTGCCAGCAGCCGAGGGGGGACCGACGGGGAGCTGTTTTTT. Translating gives CASSRGGTDGELFF. The genes are TRBV5-4 and TRBJ2-2; either TRBD1 or TRBD2 may supply D (6 bases each). Trimming removed 4 bases from V and 7 bases from J, with 14 bases in between. Germline CDR1 is SGHNT and CDR2 is YYREEE (reference sequence). The CDR3 runs to 14 residues.

This chain connects TRBV28 to TRBJ2-3; D call uncertain. The V gene lost 4 bases and the J gene lost 2 bases, with 13 bases spanning the gap. The CDR3 extends over 15 amino acids. In germline, CDR1 is MDHEN, CDR2 SYDVKM. The CDR3 region is CASSYRFLLTDTQYF. The DNA of the CDR3 is TGTGCCAGCAGTTACAGATTCCTACTCACAGATACGCAGTATTTT. Drawing the rest from reference TRBV28 and TRBJ2-3, the complete variable domain is DVKVTQSSRYLVKRTGEKVFLECVQDMDHENMFWYRQDPGLGLRLIYFSYDVKMKEKGDIPEGYSVSREKKERFSLILESASTNQTSMYLCASSYRFLLTDTQYFGPGTRLTVL.